The 19 T cell receptor beta chains below were found in one sample sequenced in a study of shared clonotypes between healthy human individuals. The table came from immunoSEQ multiplex PCR; TCRdb's copy has only in-frame clones and leaves some out. The sample carries over a million clones, roughly 74% recorded once. Source material: memory CD4+ T cells from PBMCs. Subset of the sample: CD45RA-negative fraction. The receptors here all came from a man between 18 and 35 years old in good health. Some clones in this sample may be carry-over from other donors' samples.

V and J are TRBV5-5 and TRBJ2-7; D may be TRBD1 (6 bases). Germline values: CDR1 SGHKS, CDR2 YYEKEE (reference sequence). CDR3 length: 15 amino acids. V lost 4 bases and J lost 3, with 17 bases in between. The CDR3 nucleotides read TGTGCCAGCAGCCACCGGACCGGGACAAACTACGAGCAGTACTTC. Its protein product is CASSHRTGTNYEQYF.

This clone was seen just once. The J gene is TRBJ2-1, the V gene TRBV15; 12 bases are a match to TRBD2. Germline V lookup: CDR1 LNHNV, CDR2 YYDKDF (reference sequence). Trimming took 3 bases from V and 8 from J; bases not matched to a gene: 14. The CDR3 runs to 18 residues. The CDR3 reads CATSSPLRLAGDVDEQFF. The CDR3 nucleotides are TGTGCCACCAGCAGTCCCTTAAGACTAGCGGGAGACGTCGATGAGCAGTTCTTC.

About this clone: Possible read error: a much larger clone is one base away. The rearrangement links TRBV30 to TRBJ2-3; D possibly matches TRBD1 or TRBD2 (6 bases each). The CDR3 loop spans 13 amino acids. Trimming took off 8 bases at V and 3 bases at J, with 15 bases between the two ends. Germline CDR1 reads GTSNPN; CDR2 reads SVGIG (reference sequence). DNA for the CDR3: TGTGCCCGGAACGGGGGCCTGACAGATACGCAGTATTTT. Amino acid sequence: CARNGGLTDTQYF.

This chain connects TRBV18 to TRBJ1-5; possibly TRBD1 for D (6 bases). The germline V gene has CDR1 KGHSH and CDR2 LQKENI. This CDR3 is built from 17 residues. Between the trimmed V and J ends, which lost 0 bases and 3 bases, there was a span of 15 bases. CDR3: CASSPPFPRGPNQPQHF. As DNA, the CDR3 is TGTGCCAGCTCACCACCTTTTCCCAGGGGTCCCAATCAGCCCCAGCATTTT.

Details on this clone: The same CDR3 arises from other DNA sequences in this sample as well. This chain links TRBV29-1 with TRBJ1-1; D ambiguous. The germline V gene encodes CDR1 SQVTM and CDR2 ANQGSEA. CDR3 length: 12 residues. The V end was cut by 6 bases, the J end by 3 bases, with 11 bases between. CDR3 protein: CSVGGRDTEAFF. The CDR3 DNA follows: TGCAGCGTAGGAGGTCGAGACACTGAAGCTTTCTTT.

V and J are TRBV4-1 and TRBJ2-7, with 7 nucleotides matching TRBD1. Germline CDR1 and CDR2: MGHRA and YSYEKL. The CDR3 consists of 16 residues. With 1 base clipped from V and 6 bases from J, the junction kept 12 bases outside the gene matches. The CDR3 DNA is TGCGCCAGCAGCCAAGCTGGGTCAGGGGGTGATCGCGAGCAGTACTTC. It yields the protein CASSQAGSGGDREQYF.

The gene calls are TRBV30 and TRBJ2-7, with D possibly TRBD1 on 6 matching bases. The germline CDR1 and CDR2 sequences are GTSNPN and SVGIG (reference sequence). Trimming pared 2 bases from V and 3 bases from J, leaving 11 bases between. This CDR3 is 13 amino acids long. Here the CDR3 reads CAWSLGGFYEQYF. In nucleotides, the CDR3 is TGTGCCTGGAGTTTAGGGGGATTCTACGAGCAGTACTTC. The full variable domain, its missing parts supplied by reference TRBV30 and TRBJ2-7, is SQTIHQWPATLVQPVGSPLSLECTVEGTSNPNLYWYRQAAGRGLQLLFYSVGIGQISSEVPQNLSASRPQDRQFILSSKKLLLSDSGFYLCAWSLGGFYEQYFGPGTRLTVT.

The J gene is TRBJ1-3, the V gene TRBV7-9; 7 bases fit TRBD1. Trimming took 9 bases from V and 4 from J; bases not matched to a gene: 9. Germline loops: CDR1 SEHNR, CDR2 FQNEAQ (reference sequence). The CDR3 loop spans 14 amino acids. CDR3: CASTTGERGNTIYF. The DNA for the CDR3 is TGTGCCAGTACAACAGGGGAGAGGGGAAACACCATATATTTT.

The chain uses TRBV5-4 and TRBJ2-5; TRBD1 might be the D (5 bases). With 4 bases removed from V and 1 base from J, the gap between germline ends came to 14 bases. The CDR3 is made up of 15 amino acids. Per germline, CDR1 SGHNT and CDR2 YYREEE (reference sequence). CDR3: CASSLQGPFQETQYF. For the CDR3, the DNA is TGTGCCAGCAGCCTCCAGGGTCCCTTCCAAGAGACCCAGTACTTC. The full variable domain, its missing parts supplied by reference TRBV5-4 and TRBJ2-5, is ETGVTQSPTHLIKTRGQQVTLRCSSQSGHNTVSWYQQALGQGPQFIFQYYREEENGRGNFPPRFSGLQFPNYSSELNVNALELDDSALYLCASSLQGPFQETQYFGPGTRLLVL.

This clone was found many times. CDR3: CASSFGSSSYNEQFF. The CDR3 region has the DNA TGTGCCAGCAGCTTTGGATCGAGCTCCTACAATGAGCAGTTCTTC. The chain is built from TRBV5-6 and TRBJ2-1; D not resolved. The CDR3 totals 15 residues. CDR1 and CDR2 from the germline V gene are SGHDT and YYEEEE. V shed 2 bases and J shed 0 bases, with 9 bases lying between them.

This clone was counted once. CDR3 bases: TGTGCCAGCAGTTACTCGGTAGTTGAAGCTTTCTTT. Protein: CASSYSVVEAFF. V is TRBV6-6 and J is TRBJ1-1; unclear D gene. Trimming took off 0 bases at V and 7 bases at J, with 6 bases between the two ends. From germline, CDR1 is MNHNY and CDR2 SVGAGI (reference sequence). The CDR3 covers 12 residues.

This clone was picked up one time. J is TRBJ2-7 and V is TRBV7-9; 11 nucleotides agree with TRBD2. This CDR3 has 14 amino acids. Germline CDR1 and CDR2: SEHNR and FQNEAQ (reference sequence). Trimming removed 3 bases from V and 3 bases from J; junction bases left unmatched: 1. CDR3 amino acids: CASSLGLAVYEQYF. The DNA of the CDR3 is TGTGCCAGCAGCTTGGGACTAGCGGTCTACGAGCAGTACTTC.

V and J are TRBV18 and TRBJ2-1, with 9 bases aligning to TRBD2. Germline V gene lookup returns CDR1 KGHSH and CDR2 LQKENI. The CDR3 runs to 15 residues. The trim removed 6 bases at V and 5 bases at J, leaving 8 bases unmatched. This chain's CDR3 is CASSSTSGRNNEQFF. In DNA form, the CDR3 reads TGTGCCAGCTCCTCCACTAGCGGGCGAAACAATGAGCAGTTCTTC.

This clone was recorded at least ten times. The chain is built from TRBV9 and TRBJ2-3, with D possibly being TRBD1 or TRBD2 (5 bases each). CDR3 length: 15 amino acids. The germline V and J ends were trimmed by 4 bases and 1 base, with 13 bases remaining between them. Germline V lookup: CDR1 SGDLS, CDR2 YYNGEE. CDR3 coding DNA: TGTGCCAGCAGCCCGAGGGGTACGGGCACAGATACGCAGTATTTT. Its protein is CASSPRGTGTDTQYF.

As to this clone: Within the sample, other DNA sequences also encode this same CDR3. The gene calls are TRBV7-2 and TRBJ2-2; 9 nucleotides align to TRBD2. Trimming at V came to 1 base and at J to 4 bases, leaving 4 bases not matched to a gene. Germline loops: CDR1 SGHTA, CDR2 FQGNSA. CDR3 length: 16 amino acids. CDR3 bases: TGTGCCAGCAGCTTAGAGGCTAGCGGGGCCACCGGGGAGCTGTTTTTT. Translation gives CASSLEASGATGELFF.

The chain couples TRBV7-7 to TRBJ2-5, with a weak D call TRBD2 (5 bases). The CDR3 consists of 16 residues. V dropped 5 bases and J dropped 5 bases, with 21 bases sitting between them. Germline CDR1 and CDR2: SSHAT and FNYEAQ (reference sequence). Written as DNA, the CDR3 is TGTGCCAGCAGCCGCGTCTCTGCGGGTGGAGCGGAGACCCAGTACTTC. Protein sequence: CASSRVSAGGAETQYF. Based on the CDR3 plus reference TRBV7-7 and TRBJ2-5, the full variable domain is GAGVSQSPRYKVTKRGQDVTLRCDPISSHATLYWYQQALGQGPEFLTYFNYEAQPDKSGLPSDRFSAERPEGSISTLTIQRTEQRDSAMYRCASSRVSAGGAETQYFGPGTRLLVL.

This clone has more than one count but fewer than ten. The rearrangement uses TRBV5-4 and TRBJ2-3; D perhaps matches TRBD2 (6 bases). V was trimmed by 4 bases and J by 6 bases, leaving 18 bases between them. Germline V gene lookup returns CDR1 SGHNT and CDR2 YYREEE (reference sequence). This CDR3 is 15 amino acids long. DNA of the CDR3: TGTGCCAGCAGCACACTAGCTTCCCTAGGGGATACGCAGTATTTT. Its translation: CASSTLASLGDTQYF.

The V call is TRBV28, the J call TRBJ2-7; 9 bases line up with TRBD2. This CDR3 has 20 residues. Trimming cost V 4 bases and J 5 bases; bases outside gene matches: 24. The germline CDR1 and CDR2 sequences are MDHEN and SYDVKM. The CDR3 bases are TGTGCCAGCAGTTGGGGGCCCGTTCTGAGTCCCAAGCGGGAGGACCACGAGCAGTACTTC. It is translated as CASSWGPVLSPKREDHEQYF.

The CDR3 here is CASSELGTGGQPQHF. The CDR3 nucleotides are TGTGCCAGCAGTGAATTGGGGACAGGGGGTCAGCCCCAGCATTTT. The chain employs TRBV2 and TRBJ1-5, with TRBD1 matching 11 bases. Trimming cost V 2 bases and J 6 bases; bases outside gene matches: 3. CDR1 SNHLY and CDR2 FYNNEI come from the germline V gene. The CDR3 sequence is 15 residues long.